The present entry profiles one T cell receptor (beta chain) with its context. TCRdb re-called the RT-PCR reads with MiXCR, one entry per CDR3 protein. This sample has about 960,000 distinct CDR3 sequences, with 18% found just once. This sample is part of a study of patients and donors after allogeneic stem cell transplantation. The junction had 14 bases not matched to a gene; V was cut back by 4 bases and J by 8 bases. The V gene's germline CDR1 is SGHRS and CDR2 YFSETQ. The CDR3 runs 16 residues. The receptor's source is a human donor who was either an allogeneic HSCT recipient or a stem cell or donor lymphocyte infusion donor (not recorded which). It is not recorded whose cells these are; they may come from a transplant donor. The chain recombines TRBV5-1 with TRBJ2-1; TRBD1 aligns across 8 bases. Sequenced: blood, either unsorted or a sorted T cell fraction (not recorded which). The CDR3 region is CASSPMPTGAVDEQFF. DNA for the CDR3: TGCGCCAGCAGCCCGATGCCGACAGGGGCTGTTGATGAGCAGTTCTTC.